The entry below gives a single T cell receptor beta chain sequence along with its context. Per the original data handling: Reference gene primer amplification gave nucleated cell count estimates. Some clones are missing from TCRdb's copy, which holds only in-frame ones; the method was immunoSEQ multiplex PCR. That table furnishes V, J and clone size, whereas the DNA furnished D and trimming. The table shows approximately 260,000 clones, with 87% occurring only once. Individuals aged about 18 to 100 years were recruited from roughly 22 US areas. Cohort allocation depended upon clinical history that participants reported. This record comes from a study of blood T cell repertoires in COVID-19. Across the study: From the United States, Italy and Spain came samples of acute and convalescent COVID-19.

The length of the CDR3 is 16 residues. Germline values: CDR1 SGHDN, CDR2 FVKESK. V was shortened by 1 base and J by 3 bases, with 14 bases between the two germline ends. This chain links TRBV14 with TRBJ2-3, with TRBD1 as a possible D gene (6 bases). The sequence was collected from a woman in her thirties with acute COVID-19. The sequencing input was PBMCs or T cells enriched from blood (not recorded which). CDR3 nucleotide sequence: TGTGCCAGCAGCCAAGGTTGGGGGCGCCGGACAGATACGCAGTATTTT. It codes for CASSQGWGRRTDTQYF.